The rows below give T cell receptor beta chains drawn from one sample of a study of post-analysis software for immune sequencing data. TCRdb re-derived calls from the PCR reads in MiXCR, one entry per CDR3 protein. Of roughly 430,000 distinct CDR3 sequences listed, less than 40% are singletons. Sequencing was done on a sample of blood. Receptors were obtained from a girl aged 2 to 9 with multiple sclerosis. Both conserved end residues are trimmed from each CDR3.

j_gene | v_gene | CDR3aa
TRBJ2-7 | TRBV20-1 | SAREAGTRYHEQY
TRBJ2-1 | TRBV5-5 | ASSFLSVLEQF
TRBJ1-2 | TRBV7-8 | ASSLRTTIKYGYT
TRBJ2-1 | TRBV4-2 | ASSQRPGAGGGVGGEQF
TRBJ2-1 | TRBV20-1 | SAHPSGYNEQF
TRBJ2-1 | TRBV20-1 | SIPLNNEQF
TRBJ2-1 | TRBV24-1 | ATSDPSRRGGDEQF
TRBJ2-3 | TRBV4-3 | ASSQRSLQGTADTQY
TRBJ2-1 | TRBV20-1 | SARDPRGLAAYNEQF
TRBJ2-3 | TRBV28 | ASSPTSTSDSTDTQY
TRBJ2-2 | TRBV29-1 | SARTGRGTGELF
TRBJ2-1 | TRBV7-2 | ASSLNGAGGNEQF
TRBJ2-7 | TRBV5-1 | ASSHWDTTYEQY
TRBJ1-5 | TRBV15 | ATSPRWGNQPQH
TRBJ2-2 | TRBV21-1 | ASSKRGVRTGELF
TRBJ2-3 | TRBV7-9 | ASSLDGQPVWGTDTQY
TRBJ2-7 | TRBV20-1 | SGELAGDSGSSYEQY
TRBJ1-1 | TRBV29-1 | SVKGWSTEAF
TRBJ1-1 | TRBV7-2 | ASSLQTGWDTEAF
TRBJ2-5 | TRBV5-1 | ASKGDFHETQY
TRBJ1-2 | TRBV7-2 | ASSSGLDYGYT
TRBJ2-5 | TRBV3-1 | ASSRNSLGSETQY
. | TRBV24-1 | ATSPGTSGRREQF